These 4 T cell receptor beta chains were sequenced from one sample in a study of shared clonotypes between healthy human individuals (dated by TCRdb to about 2020). The library was made by the immunoSEQ multiplex PCR assay. Sourced from immuneACCESS, this table was stored by TCRdb with only in-frame sequences that have V and J called. A share of the clones is absent; for the studies checked, an unresolved V gene accounts for under half, and the remainder has no known explanation. The sample profile shows approximately 2.5 million clones; 93% of them were found once. The ten largest clones add up to approximately 0.35% of the sample. The sequenced material came from naive CD4+ T cells from PBMCs. What this sample's cell subset or site label stands for: CD45RA+ positively selected. The receptors were sampled from a man between 18 and 35 years old in good health. Some clones in this sample may be carry-over from other donors' samples.

J is TRBJ1-1 and V is TRBV25-1; D unclear. Germline lookup yields CDR1 MGHDK and CDR2 SYGVNS. Trimming removed 8 bases at V and 5 bases at J, with 15 bases between. The CDR3 length is 13 residues. The CDR3 spells CASLPPGLTEAFF. The CDR3, as DNA: TGTGCCAGCCTTCCCCCGGGGTTGACTGAAGCTTTCTTT.

The chain carries TRBV5-8 and TRBJ2-2; 8 bases match TRBD2. The J segment lost 6 bases and the V segment lost 4 bases, leaving 11 bases of the junction unmatched. Germline V gene lookup returns CDR1 SGHTS and CDR2 YDEGEE. This CDR3 spans 16 amino acids. The CDR3 protein is CASSHSGTRFAGELFF. The CDR3 DNA follows: TGTGCCAGCAGCCATTCCGGGACTAGGTTCGCCGGGGAGCTGTTTTTT.

CDR3 nucleotides: TGTGCCAGCAGCCAAGTATCGGGGGGGCTCAGTGGGGAGCAGTACTTC. Protein: CASSQVSGGLSGEQYF. The J gene is TRBJ2-7, the V gene TRBV4-2; 8 positions match TRBD2. This CDR3 contains 16 residues. Looked up from germline, CDR1 is LGHNA and CDR2 is YNFKEQ. The trim removed 1 base at V and 7 bases at J, leaving 12 bases unmatched.

Details on this clone: Different DNA sequences within this sample yield the same CDR3. The V call is TRBV28, the J call TRBJ2-2, with TRBD2 as a possible D gene (6 bases). V was shortened by 5 bases and J by 2 bases, with 12 bases between the two germline ends. This CDR3 region has 15 residues. Germline CDR1 reads MDHEN; CDR2 reads SYDVKM. CDR3 sequence reads: CASSTPGLNTGELFF. The CDR3 nucleotides are TGTGCCAGCAGTACGCCGGGACTTAACACCGGGGAGCTGTTTTTT.